The clone carrying this T cell receptor (beta chain) occurred a few times. Its antigen remains unidentified. V gave up 3 bases and J gave up 4 bases; unmatched junction bases: 7. The CDR3 sequence is 15 residues long. CDR1 and CDR2 from the germline V gene are LNHNV and YYDKDF (reference sequence). Authors of the study amplified TCR beta CDR3 regions from RNA transcripts. HTBI primers were the set used in a first-round RT-PCR of the TCR CDR3. TCRdb re-derived calls from the multiplex PCR reads in MiXCR, one entry per CDR3 protein. The profile shows 500,000 to 650,000 distinct CDR3 sequences, 14% of them singletons. Patients with uncontrolled infections, other autoimmune diseases, pregnancy or lactation were excluded. Each diagnosis drew on symptoms, thyroxine, TRAb, thyroid ultrasound and orbital computed tomography findings. This sample holds PBMCs from about 10 ml fresh peripheral blood. This entry comes from a study of T cells in Graves' hyperthyroidism and ophthalmopathy. Overall study findings and caveats: The blood repertoire included most of the expanded thyroid clonotypes above 0.001.

V gene TRBV15 combines with J gene TRBJ2-7; the match to TRBD1 covers 9 bases. Specimen: blood. The origin of this receptor is a woman aged 45-65 years with Graves' ophthalmopathy. CDR3 nucleotide sequence: TGTGCCACCAGCAGTCCGGGACAGGGCAGATACGAGCAGTACTTC. Its protein product is CATSSPGQGRYEQYF.